This T cell receptor (beta chain) was recorded in a study of cytomegalovirus exposure and HLA in healthy donors. A note on this clone: Antigen unknown.

Findings and limits, study-wide: With DRB1 most and HLA-C fewest, TCR association rates differed between HLA loci in a later analysis.

V was pared by 6 bases and J by 4 bases, with 10 bases between. This CDR3 is 12 amino acids long. Germline CDR1 reads SNHLY; CDR2 reads FYNNEI. Both 60 Vbeta primers and 13 Jbeta primers went into the PCR. TCRdb keeps only in-frame clones here, not all; method: immunoSEQ multiplex PCR. The sample shows about 140,000 clones, about 79% of them seen only once. This receptor was obtained from a middle-aged man in good health and CMV-seropositive. This rearrangement joins TRBV2 to TRBJ2-7, with a tentative D call TRBD2 (5 bases). Sequencing input: PBMCs. Written as DNA, the CDR3 is TGTGCCAGCAGGCCCGGAGGATACGAGCAGTACTTC. The encoded protein is CASRPGGYEQYF.